The source of this T cell receptor (beta chain) is a study of cytomegalovirus exposure and HLA in healthy donors. Whole-study results and caveats: Most TCR sequences were uncommon, yet certain public TCRs appeared in many donors.

V was clipped by 0 bases and J by 8 bases; unmatched bases: 7. Germline assignment: CDR1 SGHNT and CDR2 YYREEE (reference sequence). The CDR3 totals 15 residues. As regards this clone: As yet, its antigen is unknown.

TCRdb keeps only in-frame clones here, not all; method: immunoSEQ multiplex PCR. The repertoire includes around 250,000 clones, 90% of them detected once, and 0.3% to 0.4% sits in the top ten. The receptor was derived from a woman under 30 in good health and CMV-seronegative. The chain uses TRBV5-4 and TRBJ2-1; 8 positions match TRBD1. Sequencing used PBMCs. The CDR3 DNA reads as TGTGCCAGCAGCTTGGAGGGCAGGGGGCGTGATGAGCAGTTCTTC. Translating gives CASSLEGRGRDEQFF.